This T cell receptor beta chain was observed in a study of blood T cell repertoires in COVID-19. About the research overall: Sources were T cells, B-cell-depleted T cells, or PBMCs; the material itself was cDNA or gDNA.

TCRdb's copy holds only in-frame clones and misses some; the assay was immunoSEQ multiplex PCR. The top ten clones hold roughly 5% of a sample with 150,000 or so clones, approximately 92% of them seen once. V was shortened by 2 bases and J by 4 bases, with 8 bases between the two germline ends. The length of the CDR3 is 13 residues. Germline assignment: CDR1 SEHNR and CDR2 FQNEAQ (reference sequence). The rearrangement links TRBV7-9 to TRBJ2-5; a weak D match, TRBD2 (5 bases). The sequence was collected from a woman between 45 and 60 years old with acute or convalescent COVID-19. Sample: peripheral blood. The chain's CDR3 is CASSLTEVETQYF. CDR3 nucleotides: TGTGCCAGCAGCTTAACGGAGGTAGAGACCCAGTACTTC.